This T cell receptor beta chain was recorded in a study of regulatory T cells in long-lasting Graves disease. Overall study: Patients met the persistent Graves' disease definition after over 5 years of antithyroid drugs with positive TSH receptor antibodies.

Time point noted: persistent/refractory GD, antithyroid drugs over 5 years with positive TRAb. From PBMCs, RNA was extracted and then used to make the TCR library. Germline V gene sequence: CDR1 SGHNT, CDR2 YYREEE (reference sequence). The CDR3 extends over 13 amino acids. Between the trimmed V and J ends, which lost 2 bases and 0 bases, there was a span of 5 bases. Study-wide findings and caveats: Study of thyroid tissue was not done, with only peripheral blood studied. Newly diagnosed disease favored TRBV20-1 and TRBJ2-1 over persistent disease.

To make TCR beta libraries, researchers used iRepertoire HTBI primers and Arm-PCR of CDR3 regions. TCRdb re-analysed the multiplex PCR reads in MiXCR, keeping a single row per CDR3 protein. Of roughly 500,000 distinct CDR3 sequences in the sample, around a fifth are singletons; the top ten hold over 10%. Concerning this clonotype: What it recognizes is unknown.

The sequencing here drew on peripheral blood mononuclear cells (PBMCs), taken when the disease was refractory, from a patient treated with antithyroid drugs. This rearrangement joins TRBV5-4 to TRBJ1-2; no clear D gene. This receptor was identified in a female donor with Graves disease. CDR3 residues: CASSFSANYGYTF. The CDR3 nucleotides read TGTGCCAGCAGCTTCTCAGCTAACTATGGCTACACCTTC. The full variable domain, completed using reference TRBV5-4 and TRBJ1-2, is ETGVTQSPTHLIKTRGQQVTLRCSSQSGHNTVSWYQQALGQGPQFIFQYYREEENGRGNFPPRFSGLQFPNYSSELNVNALELDDSALYLCASSFSANYGYTFGSGTRLTVV.